The sequence of this T cell receptor (beta chain) was determined in a study of T cell repertoires in cytomegalovirus infection. Findings and caveats of the study: The ex vivo response was dominated by HLA-C-restricted CMV-specific TCR beta clonotypes.

Germline V gives CDR1 MDHEN, CDR2 SYDVKM. The CDR3 runs to 13 residues. With 4 bases removed from V and 6 bases from J, the gap between germline ends came to 12 bases. TCRdb re-called the reads with MiXCR, one entry per CDR3 protein. The sample has roughly 920,000 distinct CDR3 sequences; about 33% are singletons. Comment on this clonotype: Its antigen is currently unknown.

This clonotype originated in a human donor in good health (CMV status not recorded). Some clones in this sample may be carry-over from other donors' samples. The chain couples TRBV28 to TRBJ1-2; the D is unclear. The source was cultured CD8+ T cells from PBMCs, collected from culture after CMV antigen stimulation. The CDR3 region is CASSSTRRHGYTF. The DNA of the CDR3 is TGTGCCAGCAGTTCGACCCGACGGCATGGCTACACCTTC.